This T cell receptor (beta chain) was retrieved from a study of CD8+CD57+ T cells in acquired aplastic anemia. Turning to the study itself: The study obtained an average of around 3.4 ug of DNA from sorted CD4+ and CD8+ cells. Study results and caveats: The same twenty-nine CD8+ CDR3 sequences occurred in patients and in controls.

For sequencing, patients were chosen who had shown expansion of CD8+CD57+ cells by flow cytometry. The diagnosis in all patients was severe acquired aplastic anemia. Regarding this clonotype: What it recognizes is unknown.

TCR beta VDJ combinations and CDR3 sequences were profiled from genomic DNA. Each CDR3 protein gets one entry after TCRdb re-called the reads with MiXCR. The table includes about 240,000 distinct CDR3 sequences, about 44% detected once. This receptor was obtained from a human donor with aplastic anemia. Sequenced material: sorted CD4+, CD8+, or CD8+CD57+ T cells (not recorded which) from PBMCs.

The CDR3 loop reads CATSARTDNSPLHF. The CDR3 bases are TGTGCCACCAGCGCCCGGACTGACAATTCACCCCTCCACTTT. This chain joins TRBV15 and TRBJ1-6; D remains ambiguous. V shed 5 bases and J shed 7 bases, with 12 bases lying between them. The V gene's germline CDR1 is LNHNV and CDR2 YYDKDF (reference sequence). The CDR3 is 14 amino acids.